One T cell receptor (beta chain) is described in this entry. The antigen is not known. These data originate in a study of shared clonotypes between healthy human individuals. About the study: CD4 naive cells filled three plates per donor, CD4 memory three, CD8 naive two and CD8 memory one. Regarding the study as a whole: Clonotypes shared by all four donors outscored non-shared clonotypes in generation probability. Compared with memory subsets, naive subsets generally had larger estimated richness.

The CDR3 extends over 12 amino acids. Trimming stripped 0 bases from V and 5 bases from J, with 5 bases between. Per germline, CDR1 SGHNT and CDR2 YYREEE (reference sequence). Naive CD4+ cells were CD45RA-selected; the remaining cells were memory. Profiling relied on immunoSEQ multiplex PCR, and the TCRdb table lists in-frame clones only, not all of them. This repertoire shows millions of clones, roughly 96% found once; its top ten account for 0.1% to 0.15%. The sequence was collected from a man between 18 and 35 years old in good health. The sample taken for sequencing was naive CD4+ T cells sorted from blood. Specified subset: CD45RA+ positively selected. V gene TRBV5-4 combines with J gene TRBJ1-2; no definite D call. The CDR3 loop is CASSLDKYGYTF. CDR3 in DNA: TGTGCCAGCAGCTTGGATAAATATGGCTACACCTTC.